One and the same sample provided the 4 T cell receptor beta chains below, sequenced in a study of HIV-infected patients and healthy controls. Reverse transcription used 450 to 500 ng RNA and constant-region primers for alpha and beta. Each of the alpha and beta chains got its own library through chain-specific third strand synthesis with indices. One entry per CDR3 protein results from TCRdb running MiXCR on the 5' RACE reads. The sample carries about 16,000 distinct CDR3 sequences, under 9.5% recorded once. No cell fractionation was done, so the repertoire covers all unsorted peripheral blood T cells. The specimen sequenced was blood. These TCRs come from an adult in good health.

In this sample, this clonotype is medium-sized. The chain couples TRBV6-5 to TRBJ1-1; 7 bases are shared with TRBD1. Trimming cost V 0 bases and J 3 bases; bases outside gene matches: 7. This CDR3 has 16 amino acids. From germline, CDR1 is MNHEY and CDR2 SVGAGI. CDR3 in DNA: TGTGCCAGCAGTTACTCTCTCGGACAGGTCCACACTGAAGCTTTCTTT. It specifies CASSYSLGQVHTEAFF.

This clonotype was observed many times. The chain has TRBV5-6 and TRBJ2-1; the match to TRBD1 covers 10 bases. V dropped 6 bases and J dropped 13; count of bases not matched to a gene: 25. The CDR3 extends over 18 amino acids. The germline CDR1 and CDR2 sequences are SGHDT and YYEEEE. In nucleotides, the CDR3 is TGTGCCAGCATCCCCCAAATCTGGACAGGGGGATGGAGGGAGGCACAGTTCTTC. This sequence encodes CASIPQIWTGGWREAQFF.

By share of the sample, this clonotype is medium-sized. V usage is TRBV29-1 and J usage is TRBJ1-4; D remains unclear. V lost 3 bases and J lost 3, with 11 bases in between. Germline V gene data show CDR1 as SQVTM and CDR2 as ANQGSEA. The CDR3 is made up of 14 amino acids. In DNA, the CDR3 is TGCAGCGTTGAGGGCTCTCGGTCTAATGAAAAACTGTTTTTT. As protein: CSVEGSRSNEKLFF.

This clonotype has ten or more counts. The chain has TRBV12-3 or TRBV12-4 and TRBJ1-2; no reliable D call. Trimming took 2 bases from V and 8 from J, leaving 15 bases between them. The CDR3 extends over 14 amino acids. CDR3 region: CASSLRTVTGGYTF. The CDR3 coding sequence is TGTGCCAGCAGTTTAAGGACCGTTACTGGGGGCTACACCTTC.